The rows below give T cell receptor beta chains drawn from one sample of a study of cytomegalovirus exposure and HLA in healthy donors. TCRdb's copy holds only in-frame clones and misses some; the assay was immunoSEQ multiplex PCR. Of more than 60,000 clones listed, around 96% are singletons. Sequenced sample: PBMCs. These receptors were taken from a young woman in good health and CMV-seropositive. CDR3s include the opening cysteine and the closing phenylalanine or tryptophan. The D gene is left open where the match is weak. The listing skips clone size in some rows; elsewhere it reads once, few, many or a size class.

size	D	V	J	CDR3	DNA
once	NA	TRBV7-2	TRBJ1-1	CASSPDLNTEAFF	TGTGCCAGCAGCCCAGACTTGAACACTGAAGCTTTCTTT
NA	NA	TRBV15	TRBJ2-6	CATSRAGANVLTF	TGTGCCACCAGCCGCGCTGGGGCCAACGTCCTGACTTTC
once	TRBD2	TRBV4-3	TRBJ2-1	CASSQGVLAGSYNEQFF	TGCGCCAGCAGCCAAGGTGTACTAGCGGGATCCTACAATGAGCAGTTCTTC
NA	TRBD2	TRBV19	TRBJ2-7	CASSNRPGTSGSSYEQYF	TGTGCCAGTAGTAATCGTCCCGGGACTAGCGGGAGCTCCTACGAGCAGTACTTC
NA	NA	TRBV5-5	TRBJ2-3	CASSFSGANTDTQYF	TGTGCCAGCAGCTTCTCCGGAGCGAACACAGATACGCAGTATTTT
NA	TRBD1	TRBV28	TRBJ1-1	CASSPYSGTGPAEAFF	TGTGCCAGCAGTCCTTACTCCGGGACAGGGCCCGCTGAAGCTTTCTTT
NA	NA	TRBV29-1	TRBJ2-1	CSAWGGWMDEQFF	TGCAGCGCTTGGGGCGGATGGATGGATGAGCAGTTCTTC
NA	NA	TRBV9	TRBJ2-3	CASSVFGEWENTDTQYF	TGTGCCAGCAGCGTATTTGGGGAGTGGGAAAACACAGATACGCAGTATTTT
NA	NA	TRBV9	TRBJ2-1	CASSLPRDEQFF	TGTGCCAGCAGCCTCCCCCGGGATGAGCAGTTCTTC
NA	TRBD2	TRBV7-9	TRBJ2-2	CASSPSQMRETGELFF	TGTGCCAGCAGCCCCTCCCAGATGCGGGAGACCGGGGAGCTGTTTTTT
NA	TRBD1	TRBV11-2	TRBJ2-5	CASSSLSGTVQETQYF	TGTGCCAGCAGCTCTCTATCCGGGACAGTCCAAGAGACCCAGTACTTC
NA	NA	TRBV29-1	TRBJ1-1	CSVEARAMNTEAFF	TGCAGCGTTGAAGCCCGAGCAATGAACACTGAAGCTTTCTTT
NA	TRBD2	TRBV27	TRBJ2-1	CASSLFGGRRGLAGGYQQFF	TGTGCCAGCAGTTTATTTGGGGGCCGGCGTGGGCTAGCGGGGGGATATCAGCAGTTCTTC
NA	NA	TRBV21-1	TRBJ2-5	CASSVYDRGVKTQYF	TGTGCCAGCAGCGTATACGACAGGGGGGTGAAGACCCAGTACTTC
NA	TRBD1	TRBV7-9	TRBJ2-7	CASSSRDRAEEQYF	TGTGCCAGCAGCTCCCGGGACAGGGCGGAGGAGCAGTACTTC
NA	TRBD2	TRBV18	TRBJ2-2	CASSPQRAGEYTGELFF	TGTGCCAGCTCACCTCAACGAGCGGGAGAGTACACCGGGGAGCTGTTTTTT
NA	NA	TRBV20-1	TRBJ2-3	CSAVKQNTQYF	TGCAGTGCTGTCAAACAGAATACGCAGTATTTT
NA	NA	TRBV6-5	TRBJ2-7	CASSYSRDGYEQYF	TGTGCCAGCAGTTACTCCAGGGATGGCTACGAGCAGTACTTC
NA	NA	TRBV10-1	TRBJ1-2	CASSYPGGYGYTF	TGCGCCAGCAGCTACCCGGGGGGCTATGGCTACACCTTC
NA	TRBD1	TRBV14	TRBJ2-7	CASSPWTGAYEQYF	TGTGCCAGCAGCCCTTGGACAGGTGCCTACGAGCAGTACTTC
NA	TRBD1	TRBV28	TRBJ2-7	CASSLLVGTGDYEQYF	TGTGCCAGCAGTTTATTGGTGGGGACAGGGGACTACGAGCAGTACTTC
NA	TRBD2	TRBV4-2	TRBJ2-7	CASSQDVVAGETYEQYF	TGTGCCAGCAGCCAAGATGTCGTAGCGGGAGAGACCTACGAGCAGTACTTC
NA	NA	TRBV5-6	TRBJ2-7	CASSFRDGGLEQYF	TGTGCCAGCAGCTTCCGGGACGGGGGTCTCGAGCAGTACTTC
NA	TRBD2	TRBV4-3	TRBJ2-3	CASSRTSGGADTQYF	TGCGCCAGCAGCCGGACTAGTGGGGGGGCAGATACGCAGTATTTT